A selection of T cell receptor beta chains follows, all from one sample in a study of long-term antiretroviral therapy in people with HIV. TCRdb's copy holds only in-frame clones and misses some; the assay was immunoSEQ multiplex PCR. The profile covers roughly 25,000 clones, with 83% appearing a single time and less than 25% taken by the ten largest. This specimen consisted of unsorted PBMCs, obtained 0.4 years after starting antiretroviral therapy. These receptors came from a man aged 50-59 years with HIV. The CDR3 runs from the conserved cysteine through the conserved F or W. The order of the fields is J gene, V gene, D gene, clone size, CDR3 DNA, CDR3 protein. The D gene is left open where the match is weak. Rows give clone size only sometimes, using once, few, many, or a class for an expanded clone.

TRBJ2-7	TRBV27	-	-	TGTGCCAGCAGTGCCCGGGGCCCCTATGAGCAGTACTTC	CASSARGPYEQYF
TRBJ1-2	TRBV6-6	TRBD1	-	TGTGCCAGCAGCCGACCGACAGGGCAACATGGCTACACCTTC	CASSRPTGQHGYTF
TRBJ1-1	TRBV11-2	TRBD1	-	TGTGCCAGCAGCCCGACCGGGACAGGGAACACTGAAGCTTTCTTT	CASSPTGTGNTEAFF
TRBJ2-7	TRBV30	-	-	TGTGCCTGGAGTCACCAGAGGTCCTACGAGCAGTACTTC	CAWSHQRSYEQYF
TRBJ1-2	TRBV5-1	-	-	TGCGCCAGCAGCTTGTCGAGTCACAACTATGGCTACACCTTC	CASSLSSHNYGYTF
TRBJ2-5	TRBV30	TRBD2	-	TGTGCCTGGAGTAACCGGGGAGGGGAGACCCAGTACTTC	CAWSNRGGETQYF
TRBJ2-5	TRBV9	TRBD2	-	TGTGCCAGCAGCGTAGGAGGACTAGCGGGGCCAGAGACCCAGTACTTC	CASSVGGLAGPETQYF
TRBJ2-7	TRBV9	TRBD2	-	TGTGCCGAAGTCAGCAGCGGGGGGGCGTTTTTCGAGCACGAGCAGTACTTC	CAEVSSGGAFFEHEQYF
TRBJ2-1	TRBV4-2	-	-	TGTGCCAGCAGCCATAAGAAGAGCTCCTACAATGAGCAGTTCTTC	CASSHKKSSYNEQFF
TRBJ2-7	TRBV27	TRBD1	medium-sized	TGTGCCAGCAGCTTACAGGGGTGGGGCTCCTACGAGCAGTACTTC	CASSLQGWGSYEQYF
TRBJ1-4	TRBV7-2	TRBD1	-	TGTGCCAGCAGCCGAATACCAGGGGGTGAAAAACTGTTTTTT	CASSRIPGGEKLFF
TRBJ1-1	TRBV11-2	TRBD1	few	TGTGCCAGCAGCACGATAGACAGGGTGGCTTTCTTT	CASSTIDRVAFF
TRBJ2-7	TRBV4-2	TRBD2	once	TGTGCCAGCAGCCCCCTAGCGGGGGGGACCGAGCAGTACTTC	CASSPLAGGTEQYF
TRBJ1-1	TRBV6-1	-	-	TGTGCCAGCAGTGAAAGGGGACGTAGGAATGAAGCTTTCTTT	CASSERGRRNEAFF
TRBJ1-3	TRBV5-1	TRBD1	-	TGCGCCAGCAGCTCCCCGGGACAGAAAAACACCATATATTTT	CASSSPGQKNTIYF
TRBJ2-7	TRBV21-1	-	-	TGTGCCAGCAGCAAAGACGTCACAGGCACCCAGAAGGACGAGCAGTACTTC	CASSKDVTGTQKDEQYF
TRBJ2-2	TRBV27	-	once	TGTGCCAGCAACAAGAAAGGGTTGAACACCGGGGAGCTGTTTTTT	CASNKKGLNTGELFF
TRBJ2-7	TRBV5-1	TRBD1	-	TGCGCCAGCAGCTTGGGAAAACCGGGACAGGGGCCTATGGGCCAGTACTTC	CASSLGKPGQGPMGQYF
TRBJ1-2	TRBV7-9	-	-	TGTGCCAGCAGCTACAACTATGGCTACACCTTC	CASSYNYGYTF
TRBJ2-3	TRBV5-1	-	-	TGCGCCAGCAGCTGGGGAAGCAGGGGACGCACAGATACGCAGTATTTT	CASSWGSRGRTDTQYF
TRBJ1-1	TRBV29-1	-	-	TGCAGCGTTGACAGGGGAAGAGAAGCTTTCTTT	CSVDRGREAFF
TRBJ1-1	TRBV5-8	-	-	TGTGCCAGCAACCCCGTGGGGTTTGAAAGGGAGAACACTGAAGCTTTCTTT	CASNPVGFERENTEAFF
TRBJ1-3	TRBV5-1	-	-	TGCGCCAGCAGCTCGCGGGCCGGGTCTGGAAACACCATATATTTT	CASSSRAGSGNTIYF